The 7 T cell receptor beta chains given below trace back to one sample, sequenced in a study of blood T cell repertoires in COVID-19. Only in-frame clones appear in the TCRdb table, and some are missing; sequencing was by immunoSEQ multiplex PCR. The sample holds more than 30,000 clones, approximately 87% seen once. Sequencing was performed on peripheral blood. The receptors stem from a middle-aged man with active or convalescent COVID-19.

This clone has just one count. V usage is TRBV5-1 and J usage is TRBJ2-2; TRBD1 agrees at 9 bases. The germline V gene has CDR1 SGHRS and CDR2 YFSETQ. This CDR3 contains 16 residues. V trimming: 3 bases; J trimming: 7 bases; junction bases outside the gene matches: 10. The CDR3 nucleotides read TGCGCCAGCAGCTGGTGGGGACAGGGTAACGGCGGGGAGCTGTTTTTT. Translated: CASSWWGQGNGGELFF.

This chain joins TRBV5-1 and TRBJ2-1; 7 nucleotides match TRBD2. V shed 4 bases and J 7 bases; nucleotides not matched to a gene: 11. CDR3 size: 15 residues. The germline gives CDR1 SGHRS, CDR2 YFSETQ. The CDR3, as DNA: TGCGCCAGCAGCCGGGAGGCGGGAGCGGAGAATGAGCAGTTCTTC. Protein sequence: CASSREAGAENEQFF.

The chain has TRBV28 and TRBJ1-5; 7 positions match TRBD1. V shed 8 bases and J 12 bases; nucleotides not matched to a gene: 10. The length of the CDR3 is 12 residues. The germline gives CDR1 MDHEN, CDR2 SYDVKM. Written as DNA, the CDR3 is TGTGCCAGCGGAACAGACAGGGCGTTCCAGCATTTT. Its protein is CASGTDRAFQHF.

This clone was detected only once. This chain uses TRBV18 with TRBJ2-5; TRBD1 aligns across 9 bases. From germline, CDR1 is KGHSH and CDR2 LQKENI. V was pared by 6 bases and J by 5 bases, with 7 bases of the junction left unmatched. This CDR3 region has 14 residues. The CDR3 nucleotides read TGTGCCAGCTCCCCCGGGACAGGGCTGGAGACCCAGTACTTC. Amino acid sequence: CASSPGTGLETQYF.

The chain combines TRBV9 with TRBJ2-1; 8 positions agree with TRBD1. The CDR3 sequence is 15 residues long. From germline, CDR1 is SGDLS and CDR2 YYNGEE. Trimming removed 8 bases from V and 1 base from J; junction bases left unmatched: 8. The CDR3 region is CASDPGGASYNEQFF. The CDR3 DNA is TGTGCCAGTGACCCAGGGGGCGCTTCCTACAATGAGCAGTTCTTC. Looking up the rest from reference TRBV9 and TRBJ2-1 gives the full variable domain: DSGVTQTPKHLITATGQRVTLRCSPRSGDLSVYWYQQSLDQGLQFLIQYYNGEERAKGNILERFSAQQFPDLHSELNLSSLELGDSALYFCASDPGGASYNEQFFGPGTRLTVL.

This chain joins TRBV5-1 and TRBJ1-6; D remains ambiguous. CDR3 length: 14 residues. CDR1 and CDR2 from the germline V gene are SGHRS and YFSETQ. Trimming left V 0 bases short and J 6 bases short, with 7 bases between. The CDR3 DNA follows: TGCGCCAGCAGCTTGGCCGCGGGTAATTCACCCCTCCACTTT. It specifies CASSLAAGNSPLHF.

The chain employs TRBV18 and TRBJ2-1; TRBD2 aligns across 9 bases. The V gene's germline CDR1 is KGHSH and CDR2 LQKENI. CDR3 length equals 18 residues. Trimming took 1 base from V and 2 from J; bases not matched to a gene: 9. The CDR3 sequence: CASSPLVGGGAAYNEQFF. CDR3 coding DNA: TGTGCCAGCTCACCACTTGTAGGCGGGGGGGCCGCCTACAATGAGCAGTTCTTC.